The 14 T cell receptor beta chains in this list originate from one sample, sequenced in a study of T cell responses to AZD1222 COVID-19 vaccine. This table comes from immunoSEQ multiplex PCR, and its TCRdb copy is limited to in-frame clones, with some not included. The sample consists of tens of thousands of clones, around 83% of them appearing once. The sequences come from peripheral blood, collected on day 0 of AZD1222 vaccination. The receptors shown here come from an adult in good health.

This clone has just one count. The chain has TRBV6-5 and TRBJ1-2; D may be TRBD1 (5 bases). Germline assignment: CDR1 MNHEY and CDR2 SVGAGI. V was shortened by 7 bases and J by 5 bases, with 17 bases between the two germline ends. The CDR3 extends over 14 amino acids. The CDR3 DNA reads as TGTGCCAGCAACCCCGTGGGGGGTGAGTATGGCTACACCTTC. This encodes CASNPVGGEYGYTF.

Worth noting for this clone: One end of the junction does not line up with germline, which may come from a read error. This chain uses TRBV11-3 with TRBJ2-3; D not resolved. CDR1 and CDR2 from the germline V gene are SGHNT and YENEEA. The CDR3 runs 13 residues. The CDR3 is CASSLEITDTQYF. CDR3 bases: TGTGCCAGCAGCCTAGAGATCACAGATACGCAGTATTTT.

V is TRBV19 and J is TRBJ1-1; 7 bases align to TRBD1. Germline V gene sequence: CDR1 LNHDA, CDR2 SQIVND (reference sequence). The trim removed 5 bases at V and 1 base at J, leaving 4 bases unmatched. CDR3 length: 14 amino acids. CDR3 in amino acids: CASSLGQKNTEAFF. The CDR3 DNA reads TGTGCCAGTAGTCTGGGACAGAAGAACACTGAAGCTTTCTTT.

The chain carries TRBV5-4 and TRBJ2-3; D ambiguous. The length of the CDR3 is 15 residues. V dropped 1 base and J dropped 4 bases, with 13 bases sitting between them. Germline V gene lookup returns CDR1 SGHNT and CDR2 YYREEE (reference sequence). As DNA, the CDR3 is TGTGCCAGCAGCTTGCAGACAATCGGGCCAGATACGCAGTATTTT. Residues: CASSLQTIGPDTQYF.

The chain combines TRBV10-3 with TRBJ1-1, with D hard to call. V dropped 5 bases and J dropped 2 bases, with 9 bases sitting between them. Germline V lookup: CDR1 ENHRY, CDR2 SYGVKD. The CDR3 is 13 amino acids. CDR3 sequence: CAISYADNTEAFF. CDR3 in DNA: TGTGCCATCAGTTACGCGGACAACACTGAAGCTTTCTTT.

The genes are TRBV12-5 and TRBJ1-5; D not resolved. From germline, CDR1 is LGHNT and CDR2 FRNRAP. V lost 0 bases and J 0 bases, leaving 6 bases between the germline ends. This CDR3 spans 15 amino acids. The CDR3 reads CASGLVPYSNQPQHF. CDR3 coding DNA: TGTGCTAGTGGTTTGGTACCCTATAGCAATCAGCCCCAGCATTTT. Full variable domain (remainder filled in from reference TRBV12-5 and TRBJ1-5): DARVTQTPRHKVTEMGQEVTMRCQPILGHNTVFWYRQTMMQGLELLAYFRNRAPLDDSGMPKDRFSAEMPDATLATLKIQPSEPRDSAVYFCASGLVPYSNQPQHFGDGTRLSIL.

V is TRBV19 and J is TRBJ1-2; maybe TRBD1 (6 bases). Germline-derived CDR1 and CDR2 are LNHDA and SQIVND (reference sequence). Trimming removed 5 bases from V and 0 bases from J, with 10 bases in between. The CDR3 totals 14 residues. Here the CDR3 reads CASSLWTANYGYTF. DNA for the CDR3: TGTGCCAGTAGTTTGTGGACAGCTAACTATGGCTACACCTTC.

The chain is built from TRBV5-1 and TRBJ1-6; D gene ambiguous. The CDR3 extends over 16 amino acids. V lost 0 bases and J lost 0, with 7 bases in between. CDR1 and CDR2 (germline): SGHRS, YFSETQ. This CDR3 reads CASSLGGSSYNSPLHF. The CDR3 DNA reads TGCGCCAGCAGCTTGGGGGGTTCCTCCTATAATTCACCCCTCCACTTT. Combining the CDR3 with reference TRBV5-1 and TRBJ1-6 gives the whole variable domain KAGVTQTPRYLIKTRGQQVTLSCSPISGHRSVSWYQQTPGQGLQFLFEYFSETQRNKGNFPGRFSGRQFSNSRSEMNVSTLELGDSALYLCASSLGGSSYNSPLHFGNGTRLTVT.

V gene TRBV7-2 combines with J gene TRBJ1-5, with D uncertain. V lost 5 bases, J lost 1 base, and 9 bases lay in between. The germline gives CDR1 SGHTA, CDR2 FQGNSA. This CDR3 has 14 amino acids. CDR3 sequence reads: CASSGLDSNQPQHF. CDR3 sequence (DNA): TGTGCCAGCAGCGGGCTGGACAGCAATCAGCCCCAGCATTTT.

This clone has only one observation. The rearrangement uses TRBV19 and TRBJ1-2; D is unclear. This CDR3 contains 12 residues. Germline V gives CDR1 LNHDA, CDR2 SQIVND (reference sequence). Deletions cut 7 bases from V and 4 bases from J, with 10 bases between. CDR3 sequence (DNA): TGTGCCAGTACAAGAGCAGCCTATGGCTACACCTTC. It encodes CASTRAAYGYTF.

The J gene is TRBJ2-7, the V gene TRBV3-1 (or the pseudogene TRBV3-2); D is ambiguous. Trimming cost V 3 bases and J 3 bases, with 9 bases left between them. The germline V gene encodes CDR1 LGHDT and CDR2 YNNKEL (reference sequence). The CDR3 extends over 13 amino acids. The CDR3 DNA follows: TGTGCCAGCAGCCAGCCGGCAAGCTACGAGCAGTACTTC. Translating it yields CASSQPASYEQYF.

J is TRBJ2-1 and V is TRBV4-1; 10 nucleotides match TRBD2. Germline trimming cut 1 base from V and 6 bases from J; bases unmatched to any gene: 12. From germline, CDR1 is MGHRA and CDR2 YSYEKL. The length of the CDR3 is 18 residues. DNA for the CDR3: TGCGCCAGCAGCCAAGGATCTAGCGGGAGCTCAGGGGCCAATGAGCAGTTCTTC. Translation: CASSQGSSGSSGANEQFF.

V usage is TRBV7-9 and J usage is TRBJ1-2; no clear D. The germline V and J ends were trimmed by 5 bases and 2 bases, with 18 bases remaining between them. This CDR3 contains 16 residues. The germline CDR1 and CDR2 sequences are SEHNR and FQNEAQ (reference sequence). The CDR3 region is CASSQNNRVMNYGYTF. CDR3 coding DNA: TGTGCCAGCAGCCAAAATAACCGAGTGATGAACTATGGCTACACCTTC.

This rearrangement joins TRBV6-1 to TRBJ1-2, with no clear D. CDR1 is MNHNS, CDR2 SASEGT, per germline. Trimming took 2 bases from V and 0 from J, leaving 4 bases between them. This CDR3 has 13 residues. The CDR3 protein is CASSELANYGYTF. For the CDR3, the DNA is TGTGCCAGCAGTGAACTCGCTAACTATGGCTACACCTTC.